This T cell receptor beta chain was sequenced for a study of blood T cell repertoires in COVID-19. In the study overall: PBMCs, B-cell-depleted T cells, or T cells provided the cDNA or gDNA that made up the material.

The CDR3 runs to 14 residues. The trim removed 4 bases at V and 5 bases at J, leaving 7 bases unmatched. Germline CDR1 MRHNA, CDR2 SNTAGT. Clones were read by immunoSEQ multiplex PCR, and TCRdb kept only the in-frame ones, dropping some. The table lists about 160,000 clones, under 95% of them singletons. The TCR sequence derives from a man aged 55 to 70 with active or convalescent COVID-19. The V and J genes are TRBV6-4 and TRBJ1-1; TRBD1 matches 7 bases. The sample comprised peripheral blood. CDR3 protein: CASSAIPGGTEAFF. The CDR3 DNA sequence: TGTGCCAGCAGTGCCATTCCAGGGGGAACTGAAGCTTTCTTT.